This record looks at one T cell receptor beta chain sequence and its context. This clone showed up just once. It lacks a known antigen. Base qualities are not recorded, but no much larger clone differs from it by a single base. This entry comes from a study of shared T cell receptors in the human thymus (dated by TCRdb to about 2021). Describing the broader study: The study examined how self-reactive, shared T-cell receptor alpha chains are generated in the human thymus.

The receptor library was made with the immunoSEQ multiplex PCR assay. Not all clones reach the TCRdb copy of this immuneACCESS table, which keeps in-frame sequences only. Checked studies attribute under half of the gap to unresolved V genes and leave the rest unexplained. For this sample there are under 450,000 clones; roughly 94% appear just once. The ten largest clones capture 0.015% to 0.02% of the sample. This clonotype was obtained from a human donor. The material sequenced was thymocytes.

The sequence in DNA is TGCGCCAGCAGCAAATTCCTGGGGTCCTACAATGAGCAGTTCTTC. This sequence encodes CASSKFLGSYNEQFF. The sequence is built from TRBV5-1 and TRBJ2-1, with no confidently assigned D gene. V loses 4 bases, J loses 1 base, and the germline ends lie 12 bases apart. The CDR3 contains 15 residues, cysteine and phenylalanine counted. The CDR3 DNA has 45 bases and is translated from base 1. CDR1 and CDR2 are read off the germline V gene as SGHRS and YFSETQ.